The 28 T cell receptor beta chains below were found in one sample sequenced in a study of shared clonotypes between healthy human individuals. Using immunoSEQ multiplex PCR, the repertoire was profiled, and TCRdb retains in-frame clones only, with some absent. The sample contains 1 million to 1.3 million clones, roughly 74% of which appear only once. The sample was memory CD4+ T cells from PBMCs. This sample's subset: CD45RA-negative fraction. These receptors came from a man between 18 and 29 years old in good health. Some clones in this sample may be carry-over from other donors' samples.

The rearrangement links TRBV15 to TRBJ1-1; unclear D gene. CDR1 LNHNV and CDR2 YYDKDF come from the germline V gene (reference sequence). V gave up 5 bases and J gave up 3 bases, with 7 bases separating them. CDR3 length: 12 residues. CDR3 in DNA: TGTGCCACCAGCGTAACCTACACTGAAGCTTTCTTT. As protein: CATSVTYTEAFF.

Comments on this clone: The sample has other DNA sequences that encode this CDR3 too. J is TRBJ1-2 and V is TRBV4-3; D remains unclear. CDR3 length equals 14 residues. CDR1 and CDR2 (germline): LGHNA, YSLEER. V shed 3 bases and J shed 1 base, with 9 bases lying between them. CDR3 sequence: CASSQDPLNYGYTF. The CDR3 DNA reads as TGCGCCAGCAGCCAGGACCCTCTTAACTATGGCTACACCTTC.

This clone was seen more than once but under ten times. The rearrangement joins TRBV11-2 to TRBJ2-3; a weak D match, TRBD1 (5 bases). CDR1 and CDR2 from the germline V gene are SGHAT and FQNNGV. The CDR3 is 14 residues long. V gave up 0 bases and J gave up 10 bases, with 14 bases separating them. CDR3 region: CASSLDGASRAQYF. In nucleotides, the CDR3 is TGTGCCAGCAGCTTAGATGGGGCTAGTCGTGCGCAGTATTTT. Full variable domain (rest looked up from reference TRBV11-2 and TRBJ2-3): EAGVAQSPRYKIIEKRQSVAFWCNPISGHATLYWYQQILGQGPKLLIQFQNNGVVDDSQLPKDRFSAERLKGVDSTLKIQPAKLEDSAVYLCASSLDGASRAQYFGPGTRLTVL.

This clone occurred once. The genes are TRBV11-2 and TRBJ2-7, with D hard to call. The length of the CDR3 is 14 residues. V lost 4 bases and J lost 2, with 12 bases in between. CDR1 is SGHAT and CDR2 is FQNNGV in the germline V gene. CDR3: CASSSRTATYEQYF. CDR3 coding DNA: TGTGCCAGCAGCTCACGGACGGCCACCTACGAGCAGTACTTC.

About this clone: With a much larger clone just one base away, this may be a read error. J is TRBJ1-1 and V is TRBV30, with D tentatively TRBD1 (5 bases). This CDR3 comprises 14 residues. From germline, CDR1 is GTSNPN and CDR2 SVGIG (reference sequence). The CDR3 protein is CAWSRQTMNAEAFF. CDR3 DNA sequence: TGTGCCTGGAGCAGACAGACGATGAACGCTGAAGCTTTCTTT.

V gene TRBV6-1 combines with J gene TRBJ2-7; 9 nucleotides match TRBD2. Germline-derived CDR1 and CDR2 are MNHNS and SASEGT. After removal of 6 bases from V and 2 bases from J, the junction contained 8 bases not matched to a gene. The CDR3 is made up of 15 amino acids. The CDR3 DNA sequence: TGTGCCAGCAGGCCGATAGCGGGAGAGACCTACGAGCAGTACTTC. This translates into CASRPIAGETYEQYF.

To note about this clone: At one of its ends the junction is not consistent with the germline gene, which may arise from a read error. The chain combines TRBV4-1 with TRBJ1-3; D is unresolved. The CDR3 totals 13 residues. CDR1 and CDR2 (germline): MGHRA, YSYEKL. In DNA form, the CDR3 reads TGCGCCAGCAGCCAACCCAACGGAAACGCCATATATTTT. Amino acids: CASSQPNGNAIYF.

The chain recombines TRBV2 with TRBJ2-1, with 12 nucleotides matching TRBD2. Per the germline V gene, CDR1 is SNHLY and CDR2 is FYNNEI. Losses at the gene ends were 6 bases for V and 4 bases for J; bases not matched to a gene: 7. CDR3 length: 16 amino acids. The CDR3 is CASRQGLAGRYNEQFF. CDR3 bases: TGTGCCAGCAGGCAGGGACTAGCGGGCAGATACAATGAGCAGTTCTTC. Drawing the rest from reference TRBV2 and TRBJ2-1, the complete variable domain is EPEVTQTPSHQVTQMGQEVILRCVPISNHLYFYWYRQILGQKVEFLVSFYNNEISEKSEIFDDQFSVERPDGSNFTLKIRSTKLEDSAMYFCASRQGLAGRYNEQFFGPGTRLTVL.

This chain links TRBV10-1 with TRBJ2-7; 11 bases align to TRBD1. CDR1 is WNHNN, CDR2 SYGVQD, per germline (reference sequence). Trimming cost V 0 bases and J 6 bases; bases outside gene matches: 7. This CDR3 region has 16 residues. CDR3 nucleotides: TGCGCCAGCAGTGAGTCTATATTGGGACAGGGGGGCGAGCAGTACTTC. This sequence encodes CASSESILGQGGEQYF.

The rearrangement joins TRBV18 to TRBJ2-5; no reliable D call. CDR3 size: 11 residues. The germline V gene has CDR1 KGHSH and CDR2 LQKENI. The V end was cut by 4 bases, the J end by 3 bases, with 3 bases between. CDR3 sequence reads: CASSHEETQYF. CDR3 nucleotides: TGTGCCAGCTCACACGAAGAGACCCAGTACTTC.

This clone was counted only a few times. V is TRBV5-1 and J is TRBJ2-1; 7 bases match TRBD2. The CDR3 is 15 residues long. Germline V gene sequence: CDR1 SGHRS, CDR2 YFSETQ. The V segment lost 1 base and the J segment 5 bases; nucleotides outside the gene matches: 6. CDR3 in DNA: TGCGCCAGCAGCTTGATGGCTAGCGGAAACAATGAGCAGTTCTTC. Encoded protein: CASSLMASGNNEQFF.

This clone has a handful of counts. The CDR3: CAISPRGGFDEKLFF. CDR3 DNA: TGTGCCATCAGTCCACGGGGGGGGTTCGATGAAAAACTGTTTTTT. This chain links TRBV10-3 with TRBJ1-4; the D gene is possibly TRBD1 (5 bases). The length of the CDR3 is 15 residues. Germline-derived CDR1 and CDR2 are ENHRY and SYGVKD. The V gene lost 5 bases and the J gene lost 6 bases, with 16 bases spanning the gap.

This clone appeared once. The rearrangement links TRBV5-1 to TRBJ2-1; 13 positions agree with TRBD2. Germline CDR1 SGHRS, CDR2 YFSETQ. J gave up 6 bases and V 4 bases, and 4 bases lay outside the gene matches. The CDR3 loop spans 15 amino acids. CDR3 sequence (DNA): TGCGCCAGCAGCCCTGGACTAGCGGGAGCCAATGAGCAGTTCTTC. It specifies CASSPGLAGANEQFF.

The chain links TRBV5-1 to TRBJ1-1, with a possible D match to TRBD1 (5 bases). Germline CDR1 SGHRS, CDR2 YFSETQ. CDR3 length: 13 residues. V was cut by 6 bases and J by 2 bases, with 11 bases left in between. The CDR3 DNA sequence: TGCGCCAGCAACGTCCGGGGCAACACTGAAGCTTTCTTT. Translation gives CASNVRGNTEAFF.

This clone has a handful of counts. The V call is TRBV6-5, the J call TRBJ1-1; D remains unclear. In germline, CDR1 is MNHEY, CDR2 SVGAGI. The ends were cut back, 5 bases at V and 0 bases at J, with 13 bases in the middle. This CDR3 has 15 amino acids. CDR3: CASSPRASMNTEAFF. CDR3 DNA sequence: TGTGCCAGCAGTCCCCGGGCCTCAATGAACACTGAAGCTTTCTTT.

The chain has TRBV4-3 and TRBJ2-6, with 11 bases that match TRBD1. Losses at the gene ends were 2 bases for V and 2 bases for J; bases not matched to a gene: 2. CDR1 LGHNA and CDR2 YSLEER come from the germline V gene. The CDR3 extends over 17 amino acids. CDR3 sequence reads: CASSQTDRGPGANVLTF. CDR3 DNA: TGCGCCAGCAGCCAAACGGACAGGGGGCCTGGGGCCAACGTCCTGACTTTC.

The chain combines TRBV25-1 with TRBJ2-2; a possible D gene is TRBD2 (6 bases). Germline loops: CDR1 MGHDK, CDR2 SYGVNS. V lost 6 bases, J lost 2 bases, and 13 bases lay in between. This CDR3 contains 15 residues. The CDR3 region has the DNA TGTGCCAGCAGGCCCGGGACTGCTAACACCGGGGAGCTGTTTTTT. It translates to CASRPGTANTGELFF.

The CDR3: CASSSGTGGNTIYF. CDR3 nucleotides: TGTGCCAGCAGTTCCGGGACAGGTGGAAACACCATATATTTT. This chain links TRBV6-5 with TRBJ1-3; TRBD1 matches 8 bases. Germline loops: CDR1 MNHEY, CDR2 SVGAGI. Losses at the gene ends were 4 bases for V and 3 bases for J; bases not matched to a gene: 2. CDR3 length: 14 amino acids.

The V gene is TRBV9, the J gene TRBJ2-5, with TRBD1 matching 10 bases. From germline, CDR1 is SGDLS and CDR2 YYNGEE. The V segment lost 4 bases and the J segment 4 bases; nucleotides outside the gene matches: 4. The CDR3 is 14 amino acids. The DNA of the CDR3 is TGTGCCAGCAGCCGAGACAGGGGGCTAGAGACCCAGTACTTC. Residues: CASSRDRGLETQYF. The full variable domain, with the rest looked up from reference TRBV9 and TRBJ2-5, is DSGVTQTPKHLITATGQRVTLRCSPRSGDLSVYWYQQSLDQGLQFLIQYYNGEERAKGNILERFSAQQFPDLHSELNLSSLELGDSALYFCASSRDRGLETQYFGPGTRLLVL.

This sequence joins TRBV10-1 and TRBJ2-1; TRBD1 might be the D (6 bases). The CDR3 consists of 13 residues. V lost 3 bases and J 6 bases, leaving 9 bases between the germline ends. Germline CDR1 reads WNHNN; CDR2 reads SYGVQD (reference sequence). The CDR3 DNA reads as TGCGCCAGCAGTGATCCAGGGGTCAATGAGCAGTTCTTC. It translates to CASSDPGVNEQFF.

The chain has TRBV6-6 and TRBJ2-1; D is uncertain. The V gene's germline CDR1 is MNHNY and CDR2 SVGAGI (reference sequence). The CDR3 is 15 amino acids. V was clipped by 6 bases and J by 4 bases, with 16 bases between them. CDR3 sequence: CASSPRTEGYNEQFF. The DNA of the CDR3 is TGTGCCAGCAGCCCCCGGACGGAAGGATACAATGAGCAGTTCTTC.

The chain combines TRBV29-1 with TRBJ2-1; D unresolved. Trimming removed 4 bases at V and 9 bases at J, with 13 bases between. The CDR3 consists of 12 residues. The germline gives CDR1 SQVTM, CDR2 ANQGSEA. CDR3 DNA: TGCAGCGTTGTCGTCCCAACCTCTGAGCAGTTCTTC. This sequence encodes CSVVVPTSEQFF.

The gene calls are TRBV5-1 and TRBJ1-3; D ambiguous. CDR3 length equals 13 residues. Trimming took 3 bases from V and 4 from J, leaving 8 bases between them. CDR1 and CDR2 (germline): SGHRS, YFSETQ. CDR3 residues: CASSSLSGNTIYF. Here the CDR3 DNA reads TGCGCCAGCAGCTCCCTGTCCGGAAACACCATATATTTT. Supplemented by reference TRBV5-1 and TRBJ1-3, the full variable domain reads KAGVTQTPRYLIKTRGQQVTLSCSPISGHRSVSWYQQTPGQGLQFLFEYFSETQRNKGNFPGRFSGRQFSNSRSEMNVSTLELGDSALYLCASSSLSGNTIYFGEGSWLTVV.

The CDR3 protein is CASSLSGGRTEAFF. For the CDR3, the DNA is TGTGCCAGCAGCTTATCAGGGGGCAGGACTGAAGCTTTCTTT. V and J are TRBV7-3 and TRBJ1-1; 8 bases agree with TRBD1. This CDR3 has 14 residues. Germline V gene data show CDR1 as SGHTA and CDR2 as FQGTGA. Trimming removed 2 bases from V and 5 bases from J; junction bases left unmatched: 4.

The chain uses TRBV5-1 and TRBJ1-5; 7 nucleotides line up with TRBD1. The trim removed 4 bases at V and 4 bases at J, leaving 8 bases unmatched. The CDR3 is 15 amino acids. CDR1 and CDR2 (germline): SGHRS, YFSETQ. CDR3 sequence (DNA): TGCGCCAGCAGCATTCTTCCGGGACAGAATCAGCCCCAGCATTTT. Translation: CASSILPGQNQPQHF.

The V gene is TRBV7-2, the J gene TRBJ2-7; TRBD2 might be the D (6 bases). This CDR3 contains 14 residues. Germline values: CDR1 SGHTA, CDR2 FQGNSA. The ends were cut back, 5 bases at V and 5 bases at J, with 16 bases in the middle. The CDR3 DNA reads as TGTGCCAGCAGCCCCAGAGCTAGCGAAAACGAGCAGTACTTC. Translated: CASSPRASENEQYF.

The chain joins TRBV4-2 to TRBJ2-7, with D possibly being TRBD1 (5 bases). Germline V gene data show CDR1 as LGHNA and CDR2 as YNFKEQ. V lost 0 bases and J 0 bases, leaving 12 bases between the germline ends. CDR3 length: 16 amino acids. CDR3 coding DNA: TGTGCCAGCAGCCAAGATCTGGCAGGGCCCTCCTACGAGCAGTACTTC. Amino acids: CASSQDLAGPSYEQYF.

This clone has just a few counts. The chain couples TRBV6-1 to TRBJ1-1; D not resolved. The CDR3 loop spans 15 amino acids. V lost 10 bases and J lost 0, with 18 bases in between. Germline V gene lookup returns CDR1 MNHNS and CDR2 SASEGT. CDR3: CATKIGQPMNTEAFF. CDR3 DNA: TGTGCCACTAAGATCGGGCAGCCGATGAACACTGAAGCTTTCTTT.